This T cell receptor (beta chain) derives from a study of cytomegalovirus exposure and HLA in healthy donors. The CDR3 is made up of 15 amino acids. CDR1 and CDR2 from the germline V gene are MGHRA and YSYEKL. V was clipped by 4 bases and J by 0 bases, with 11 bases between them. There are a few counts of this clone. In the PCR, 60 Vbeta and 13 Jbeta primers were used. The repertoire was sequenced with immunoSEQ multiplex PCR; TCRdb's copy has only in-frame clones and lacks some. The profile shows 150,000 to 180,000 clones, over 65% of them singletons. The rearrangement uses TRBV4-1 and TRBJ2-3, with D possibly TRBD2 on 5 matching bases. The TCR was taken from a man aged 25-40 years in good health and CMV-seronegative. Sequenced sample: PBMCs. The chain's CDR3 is CASSPYGLSTDTQYF. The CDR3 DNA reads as TGCGCCAGCAGCCCCTACGGACTGAGCACAGATACGCAGTATTTT.